A selection of T cell receptor beta chains follows, all from one sample in a study of CD8+ T cells in alopecia areata. Method: immunoSEQ multiplex PCR; TCRdb's copy keeps in-frame clones and lacks some. This table has about 110,000 clones, 50% to 70% appearing once. The sample was NKG2D-low CD8+ T cells sorted from blood. The origin of the receptors is a human donor with alopecia areata. CDR3s include the opening cysteine and the closing phenylalanine or tryptophan. A D gene is named only where the DNA matches it firmly. The size field is filled for only some rows; it gives once, few, many or a size class.

NA,TRBJ2-7,TRBV4-1,NA,CASSLGPTTGFPYEQYF,TGCGCCAGCAGCCTCGGCCCAACTACAGGGTTCCCCTACGAGCAGTACTTC
TRBD1,TRBJ2-1,TRBV6-5,NA,CASSYPGQGKDNEQFF,TGTGCCAGCAGTTACCCCGGACAGGGGAAGGACAATGAGCAGTTCTTC
NA,TRBJ1-5,TRBV2,NA,CASSEIQGYQPQHF,TGTGCCAGCAGTGAAATACAGGGATATCAGCCCCAGCATTTT
NA,TRBJ1-5,TRBV27,NA,CASSPLGQESNQPQHF,TGTGCCAGCAGTCCGCTCGGGCAGGAGAGCAATCAGCCCCAGCATTTT
NA,TRBJ2-1,TRBV27,NA,CASSFLAAIYNEQFF,TGTGCCAGCAGTTTTTTAGCGGCGATCTACAATGAGCAGTTCTTC
TRBD2,TRBJ2-1,TRBV4-1,NA,CASSPYPIRTSGSRNEQFF,TGCGCCAGCAGCCCCTACCCCATTCGGACTAGCGGGAGTAGGAATGAGCAGTTCTTC
NA,TRBJ2-1,TRBV29-1,NA,CSVEFRGKNEQFF,TGCAGCGTTGAATTCCGGGGAAAGAATGAGCAGTTCTTC
TRBD2,TRBJ2-2,TRBV4-1,NA,CASSQGLNLAVTGELFF,TGCGCCAGCAGCCAAGGGCTCAATCTAGCGGTAACCGGGGAGCTGTTTTTT
TRBD2,TRBJ2-3,TRBV13,NA,CASSIMTSGMADTQYF,TGTGCCAGCAGCATAATGACTAGCGGGATGGCAGATACGCAGTATTTT
TRBD1,TRBJ2-5,TRBV29-1,few,CSVELGQGAETQYF,TGCAGCGTTGAGCTTGGTCAGGGGGCTGAGACCCAGTACTTC
TRBD1,TRBJ2-7,TRBV27,NA,CASSLDRGYEQYF,TGTGCCAGCAGTTTGGACAGGGGGTACGAGCAGTACTTC
NA,TRBJ2-7,TRBV11-2,NA,CASSFGGASYEQYF,TGTGCCAGCAGCTTTGGAGGGGCCTCCTACGAGCAGTACTTC
NA,TRBJ1-1,TRBV27,NA,CASRTGQLNTEAFF,TGTGCCAGCAGAACCGGACAACTGAACACTGAAGCTTTCTTT
NA,TRBJ1-2,TRBV13,NA,CASSLGRGSGGYTF,TGTGCCAGCAGCTTAGGCCGGGGTTCGGGTGGCTACACCTTC
NA,TRBJ2-1,TRBV7-3,NA,CASSPNSLDNEQFF,TGTGCCAGCAGCCCTAATTCTTTAGACAATGAGCAGTTCTTC
TRBD2,TRBJ2-1,TRBV29-1,NA,CSVEGVAGMTEQFF,TGCAGCGTTGAAGGAGTAGCGGGAATGACTGAGCAGTTCTTC
TRBD1,TRBJ1-2,TRBV9,NA,CASSPGTGTQFYGYTF,TGTGCCAGCAGCCCCGGGACAGGGACCCAATTCTATGGCTACACCTTC
TRBD2,TRBJ2-7,TRBV7-9,NA,CASSRGTSGSYEQYF,TGTGCCAGCAGCCGCGGGACTAGCGGATCCTACGAGCAGTACTTC
TRBD1,TRBJ2-7,TRBV19,NA,CASSEPGQVYEQYF,TGTGCCAGTAGTGAACCGGGACAGGTATACGAGCAGTACTTC
TRBD2,TRBJ2-7,TRBV19,NA,CASRLAGGPIEQYF,TGTGCCAGCAGGTTAGCGGGAGGCCCGATCGAGCAGTACTTC
TRBD1,TRBJ2-7,TRBV7-9,NA,CASSPGGPHLRGQYF,TGTGCCAGCAGCCCAGGGGGTCCGCACCTACGAGGGCAGTACTTC
NA,TRBJ2-7,TRBV4-1,NA,CASSQTRDTYEQYF,TGCGCCAGCAGTCAGACGAGGGATACCTACGAGCAGTACTTC
TRBD1,TRBJ2-2,TRBV7-9,many,CASSFVQGAWELFF,TGTGCCAGCAGCTTTGTCCAGGGGGCTTGGGAGCTGTTTTTT
TRBD2,TRBJ2-5,TRBV27,NA,CASRPYSLAGQETQYF,TGTGCCAGCAGACCATATTCGTTAGCGGGACAAGAGACCCAGTACTTC